Each of the 13 T cell receptor beta chains below was sequenced from the same sample in a study of T cell changes during pregnancy in multiple sclerosis. TCRdb keeps only in-frame clones here, not all; method: immunoSEQ multiplex PCR. The data show about 110,000 clones, 91% seen once. The source material was peripheral blood, sampled before pregnancy. The receptors come from a female donor with multiple sclerosis, enrolled in a pregnancy study.

This chain uses TRBV30 with TRBJ2-4, with 8 positions matching TRBD2. Germline CDR1 reads GTSNPN; CDR2 reads SVGIG (reference sequence). Trimming removed 2 bases from V and 12 bases from J; junction bases left unmatched: 9. There are 13 residues in the CDR3. Here the CDR3 DNA reads TGTGCCTGGAGTCCGGGACTAGTGACGGGTCAGTACTTC. Protein: CAWSPGLVTGQYF.

The gene calls are TRBV6-5 and TRBJ1-1; D call uncertain. Looked up from germline, CDR1 is MNHEY and CDR2 is SVGAGI. The CDR3 runs to 13 residues. V shed 5 bases and J shed 3 bases, with 10 bases lying between them. CDR3 loop: CASSGRFHTEAFF. The CDR3 nucleotides read TGTGCCAGCAGTGGCAGGTTCCACACTGAAGCTTTCTTT.

CDR3 coding DNA: TGTGCCACCAGCGAAACGGACACTGAAGCTTTCTTT. Encoded protein: CATSETDTEAFF. V usage is TRBV15 and J usage is TRBJ1-1; no definite D call. V was trimmed by 5 bases and J by 3 bases, leaving 7 bases between them. CDR3 length: 12 amino acids. CDR1 and CDR2 (germline): LNHNV, YYDKDF (reference sequence).

This clone has just one count. CDR3 protein: CASSVEGLAGIETQYF. CDR3 nucleotide sequence: TGCGCCAGCAGCGTGGAGGGACTAGCGGGGATAGAGACCCAGTACTTC. V usage is TRBV5-1 and J usage is TRBJ2-5, with TRBD2 identical over 13 bases. The V gene's germline CDR1 is SGHRS and CDR2 YFSETQ. Germline trimming cut 4 bases from V and 4 bases from J; bases unmatched to any gene: 7. This CDR3 is 16 amino acids long.

This clone has just a few counts. The chain recombines TRBV2 with TRBJ1-2, with a weak D call TRBD1 (6 bases). This CDR3 spans 12 amino acids. With 6 bases removed from V and 6 bases from J, the gap between germline ends came to 11 bases. Germline CDR1 reads SNHLY; CDR2 reads FYNNEI. The CDR3 loop is CASSDPGDGYTF. In nucleotides, the CDR3 is TGTGCCAGCAGCGACCCAGGGGATGGCTACACCTTC.

A single count supports this clone. This rearrangement joins TRBV29-1 to TRBJ1-1, with 10 bases fitting TRBD1. V trimming: 6 bases; J trimming: 5 bases; junction bases outside the gene matches: 6. There are 13 residues in the CDR3. CDR1 and CDR2 (germline): SQVTM, ANQGSEA. The CDR3 bases are TGCAGCGTCCGGACAGGGGGTGGAACTGAAGCTTTCTTT. As protein: CSVRTGGGTEAFF.

The chain has TRBV9 and TRBJ1-4; D is unclear. CDR1 is SGDLS, CDR2 YYNGEE, per germline. The CDR3 runs to 15 residues. Trimming removed 3 bases at V and 0 bases at J, with 9 bases between. As DNA, the CDR3 is TGTGCCAGCAGCGCGGACGGGACAACTAATGAAAAACTGTTTTTT. Amino acids: CASSADGTTNEKLFF.

J is TRBJ1-1 and V is TRBV18; 8 nucleotides align to TRBD1. The CDR3 length is 15 residues. The germline CDR1 and CDR2 sequences are KGHSH and LQKENI. Trimming removed 1 base from V and 0 bases from J; junction bases left unmatched: 1. The CDR3 is CASSPRQGMNTEAFF. In DNA form, the CDR3 reads TGTGCCAGCTCACCACGACAGGGGATGAACACTGAAGCTTTCTTT.

This clone was counted once. The rearrangement uses TRBV5-8 and TRBJ1-1, with D possibly being TRBD1 (6 bases). V was pared by 4 bases and J by 1 base, with 8 bases between. CDR3 length: 13 residues. Germline-derived CDR1 and CDR2 are SGHTS and YDEGEE. The CDR3 nucleotides are TGTGCCAGCAGCCAGGACAGGAACACTGAAGCTTTCTTT. The encoded protein is CASSQDRNTEAFF.

This rearrangement joins TRBV14 to TRBJ2-7; D may be TRBD2 (6 bases). This CDR3 is built from 15 residues. With 3 bases removed from V and 2 bases from J, the gap between germline ends came to 14 bases. Germline values: CDR1 SGHDN, CDR2 FVKESK. The CDR3 nucleotides are TGTGCCAGCAGCCAGACGGAGGGCAGTCCCTACGAGCAGTACTTC. Translated: CASSQTEGSPYEQYF. The whole variable domain, remainder taken from reference TRBV14 and TRBJ2-7, is EAGVTQFPSHSVIEKGQTVTLRCDPISGHDNLYWYRRVMGKEIKFLLHFVKESKQDESGMPNNRFLAERTGGTYSTLKVQPAELEDSGVYFCASSQTEGSPYEQYFGPGTRLTVT.

The gene calls are TRBV6-1 and TRBJ2-5; D not certain. V was shortened by 11 bases and J by 5 bases, with 15 bases between the two germline ends. The germline CDR1 and CDR2 sequences are MNHNS and SASEGT. The CDR3 covers 12 residues. In DNA form, the CDR3 reads TGTGCCTTGTCCGCAGGCTGGGAGACCCAGTACTTC. Amino acid sequence: CALSAGWETQYF.

The chain employs TRBV30 and TRBJ2-5; the D gene is possibly TRBD2 (5 bases). The length of the CDR3 is 13 residues. Germline CDR1 is GTSNPN and CDR2 is SVGIG (reference sequence). V lost 5 bases and J 5 bases, leaving 15 bases between the germline ends. The CDR3 loop reads CAWGRSGGETQYF. In DNA, the CDR3 is TGTGCCTGGGGGCGATCAGGCGGGGAGACCCAGTACTTC.

This clone has only a few counts. The CDR3 region has the DNA TGTGCCAGCATTAAGCGGGAGAGCTCCTACAATGAGCAGTTCTTC. The encoded protein is CASIKRESSYNEQFF. This chain links TRBV9 with TRBJ2-1; 8 nucleotides line up with TRBD2. This CDR3 has 15 residues. CDR1 is SGDLS, CDR2 YYNGEE, per germline. With 6 bases clipped from V and 0 bases from J, the junction kept 5 bases outside the gene matches.